This T cell receptor (beta chain) was documented in a study of CD8 T cells in ankylosing spondylitis. At least ten counts were recorded for this clonotype. Its specificity is unknown. TCRdb re-called the 5' RACE reads with MiXCR, one entry per CDR3 protein. The table records fewer than 550,000 distinct CDR3 sequences, approximately 5.3% of them present only once. Germline values: CDR1 MGHRA, CDR2 YSYEKL. The CDR3 has 14 residues. V lost 1 base and J 5 bases, leaving 11 bases between the germline ends. Study-level results: What appeared characteristic of ankylosing spondylitis blood was a TCR beta motif of fewer than ten highly homologous variants.

This sequence was found in a male donor with ankylosing spondylitis. This rearrangement joins TRBV4-1 to TRBJ1-1; unclear D gene. Source material: blood, either unsorted or a sorted T cell fraction (not recorded which). The CDR3 is CASSQVNRVTEAFF. The CDR3 DNA reads as TGCGCCAGCAGCCAAGTCAATCGCGTTACTGAAGCTTTCTTT.